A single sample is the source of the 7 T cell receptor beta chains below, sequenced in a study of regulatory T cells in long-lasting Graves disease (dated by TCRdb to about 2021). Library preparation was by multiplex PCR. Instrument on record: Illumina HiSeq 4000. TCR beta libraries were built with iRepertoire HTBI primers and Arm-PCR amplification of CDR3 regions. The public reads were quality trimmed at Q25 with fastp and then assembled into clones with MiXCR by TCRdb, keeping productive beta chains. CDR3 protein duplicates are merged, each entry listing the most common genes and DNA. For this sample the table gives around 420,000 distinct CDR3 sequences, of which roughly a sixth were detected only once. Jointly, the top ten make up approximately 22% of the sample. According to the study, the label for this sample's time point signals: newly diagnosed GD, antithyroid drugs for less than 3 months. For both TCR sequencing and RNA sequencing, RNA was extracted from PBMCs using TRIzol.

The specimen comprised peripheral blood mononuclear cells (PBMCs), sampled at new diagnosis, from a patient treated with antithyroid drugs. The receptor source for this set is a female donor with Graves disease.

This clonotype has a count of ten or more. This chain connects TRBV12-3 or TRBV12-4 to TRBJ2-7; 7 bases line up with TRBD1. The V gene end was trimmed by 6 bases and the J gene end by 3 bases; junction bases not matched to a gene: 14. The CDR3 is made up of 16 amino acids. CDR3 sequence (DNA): TGTGCCAGCAGGGGGCCGGGACAGACTTTAAGCTACGAGCAGTACTTC. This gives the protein CASRGPGQTLSYEQYF.

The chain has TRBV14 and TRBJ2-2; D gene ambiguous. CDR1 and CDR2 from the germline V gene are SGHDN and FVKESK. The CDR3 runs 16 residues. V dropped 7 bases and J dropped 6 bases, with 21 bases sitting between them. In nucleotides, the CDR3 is TGTGCCAGCACCTCCTTCCGCACTGGGCGCGCCGGGGAGCTGTTTTTT. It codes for CASTSFRTGRAGELFF.

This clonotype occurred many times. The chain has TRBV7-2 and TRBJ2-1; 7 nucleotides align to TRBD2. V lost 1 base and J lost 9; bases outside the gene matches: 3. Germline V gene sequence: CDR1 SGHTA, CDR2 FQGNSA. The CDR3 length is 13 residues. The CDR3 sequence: CASSLGLAVEQFF. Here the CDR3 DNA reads TGTGCCAGCAGCTTAGGACTAGCAGTTGAGCAGTTCTTC.

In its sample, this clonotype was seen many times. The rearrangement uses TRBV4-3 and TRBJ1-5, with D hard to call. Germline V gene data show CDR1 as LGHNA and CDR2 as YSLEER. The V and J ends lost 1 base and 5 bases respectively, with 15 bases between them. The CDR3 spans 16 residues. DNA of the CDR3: TGCGCCAGCAGCCAAGGGTCCCCCGTAGGCGATCAGCCCCAGCATTTT. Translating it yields CASSQGSPVGDQPQHF.

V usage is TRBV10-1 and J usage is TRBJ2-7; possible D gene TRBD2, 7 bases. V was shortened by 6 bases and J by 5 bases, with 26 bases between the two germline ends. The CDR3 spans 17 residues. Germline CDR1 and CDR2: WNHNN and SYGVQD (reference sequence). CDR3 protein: CASSLTVLPGGRNEQYF. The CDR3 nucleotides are TGCGCCAGCAGCCTAACCGTCCTCCCGGGGGGCCGGAACGAGCAGTACTTC.

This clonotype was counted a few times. CDR3 protein: CASSDWGRTTDTQYF. Written as DNA, the CDR3 is TGTGCCAGCAGTGACTGGGGCAGAACCACAGATACGCAGTATTTT. V is TRBV6-1 and J is TRBJ2-3; tentative D call: TRBD1 (5 bases). Trimming removed 3 bases at V and 2 bases at J, with 12 bases between. The CDR3 sequence is 15 residues long. From germline, CDR1 is MNHNS and CDR2 SASEGT.

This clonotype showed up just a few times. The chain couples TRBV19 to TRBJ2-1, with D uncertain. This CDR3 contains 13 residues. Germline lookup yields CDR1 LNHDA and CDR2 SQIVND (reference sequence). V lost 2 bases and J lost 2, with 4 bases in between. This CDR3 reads CASSIFAYNEQFF. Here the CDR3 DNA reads TGTGCCAGTAGTATATTTGCCTACAATGAGCAGTTCTTC.